The clone carrying this TCR beta chain has more than one count but fewer than ten. Its antigen remains unidentified. Not a single patient had been given any form of treatment at any point before undergoing thyroid surgery. These data originate in a study of metastatic and nonmetastatic thyroid tumors. Overall study: Both malignant and benign thyroid patients supplied peripheral blood and tumor or nodule tissue samples, across which the repertoires of these patients were then compared. The study, taken as a whole, reports: The study reportedly found significantly higher TCR beta diversity in malignant thyroid tumors than benign nodules, in blood and tumor.

Per the authors' pipeline: Researchers built a distant-metastasis classifier for papillary thyroid cancer that drew on CDR3 differences across clinicopathological groups. TCRdb used MiXCR to call clones anew from the PCR reads. These V and J calls rely on TCRdb rather than the paper's analysis. The table records roughly 34,000 clones, roughly 33% of them present only once. CDR1 and CDR2 (germline): SNHLY, FYNNEI. This CDR3 comprises 14 residues. The ends lost 7 bases at V and 5 bases at J; junction bases unmatched: 8. Sequenced input: tumor tissue. The gene calls are TRBV2 and TRBJ2-5; 9 bases are a match to TRBD1. This sequence originates from a female donor with papillary thyroid cancer or a benign thyroid nodule (not recorded which). Some clones in this sample may be carry-over from other donors' samples. The CDR3 spells CASNRDREWETQYF. In nucleotides, the CDR3 is TGTGCCAGCAACCGGGACAGGGAGTGGGAGACCCAGTACTTC. Supplemented by reference TRBV2 and TRBJ2-5, the full variable domain reads EPEVTQTPSHQVTQMGQEVILRCVPISNHLYFYWYRQILGQKVEFLVSFYNNEISEKSEIFDDQFSVERPDGSNFTLKIRSTKLEDSAMYFCASNRDREWETQYFGPGTRLLVL.